The rows below give T cell receptor beta chains drawn from one sample of a study of spatial heterogeneity in lung cancer. One entry per CDR3 protein, called by TCRdb with MiXCR from the 5' RACE reads. The table shows some 53,000 distinct CDR3 sequences, with 6% to 9% occurring only once. Sequencing used PBMCs, obtained at surgery. The origin of the receptors is a female donor with early-stage non-small cell lung cancer. CDR3s include the opening cysteine and the closing phenylalanine or tryptophan. A D gene is named only where the DNA matches it firmly. The size of a clone is reported for some rows only, either as once, few or many, or as a class for expanded clones.

>TRBV10-3|.|TRBJ2-1|TRBD2
TGTGCCATCAGTGAGCGGGGGGACTACAATGAGCAGTTCTTC
CAISERGDYNEQFF
>TRBV5-4|many|TRBJ1-2|.
TGTGCCAGCAGCACTGACAGCTATGGCTACACCTTC
CASSTDSYGYTF
>TRBV29-1|many|TRBJ2-1|TRBD2
TGCAGCGTCGCTCGGACTAGCGGGGTTGATGAGCAGTTCTTC
CSVARTSGVDEQFF
>TRBV20-1|few|TRBJ1-4|.
TGCAGTGCTAGAGATGGAGGACAGATTAATGAAAAACTGTTTTTT
CSARDGGQINEKLFF
>TRBV30|.|TRBJ2-3|.
TGTGCCTGGAGTGTAATCGGAAAGACAGATACGCAGTATTTT
CAWSVIGKTDTQYF
>TRBV29-1|many|TRBJ2-3|TRBD1
TGCAGCGTGCGGACAGGGGCTAGCACAGATACGCAGTATTTT
CSVRTGASTDTQYF
>TRBV18|many|TRBJ1-5|.
TGTGCCAGCTCACCAAAGCAAGGTCAGCCCCAGCATTTT
CASSPKQGQPQHF
>TRBV28|many|TRBJ2-5|TRBD1
TGTGCCAGCAATCAGGGGACAGAGGAGACCCAGTACTTC
CASNQGTEETQYF
>TRBV7-2|.|TRBJ2-3|.
TGTGCCAGCAGCTTAGTGGGGCTGTTATCAGATACGCAGTATTTT
CASSLVGLLSDTQYF
>TRBV28|many|TRBJ1-1|.
TGTGCCAGCAGCGGGCAGGGCGTTCGTACGGGAGCTTTCTTT
CASSGQGVRTGAFF
>TRBV7-2|many|TRBJ1-2|.
TGTGCCAGCAGCTTAGCAGGCGGGGTAGATGGCTACACCTTC
CASSLAGGVDGYTF
>TRBV7-2|.|TRBJ2-5|.
TGTGCCAGCAGCTTACAACCTCAAGAGACCCAGTACTTC
CASSLQPQETQYF
>TRBV2|many|TRBJ1-3|TRBD1
TGTGCCCTCACGAGGACAGGGCGAAACACCATATATTTT
CALTRTGRNTIYF
>TRBV28|.|TRBJ1-2|.
TGTGCCAGCAGTGTACAGGGTTGGTATGGCTACACCTTC
CASSVQGWYGYTF
>TRBV19|many|TRBJ2-5|.
TGTGCCAGTAGTGGTGGGGGATGGCAAGAGACCCAGTACTTC
CASSGGGWQETQYF
>TRBV11-3|many|TRBJ2-2|.
TGTGCCAGCAGCTTGGCCGTGGCCGGGGAGCTGTTTTTT
CASSLAVAGELFF
>TRBV4-3|many|TRBJ2-3|.
TGCGCCAGCAGCCAAGATCGCAGGCCAGATACGCAGTATTTT
CASSQDRRPDTQYF
>TRBV10-3|many|TRBJ1-5|TRBD1
TGTGCCATCAGCCCGGGACAGGGGGCGCGCCCCCAGCATTTT
CAISPGQGARPQHF
>TRBV7-2|many|TRBJ2-5|.
TGTGCCAGCAGCTTATTCCCCGGGACTCAAGAGACCCAGTACTTC
CASSLFPGTQETQYF
>TRBV18|few|TRBJ2-5|TRBD2
TGTGCCAGCTCACCACGGCGGGGGGCCGGCGGAGAGACCCAGTACTTC
CASSPRRGAGGETQYF
>TRBV27|few|TRBJ2-1|TRBD2
TGTGCCAGCAGTTCACTAGCGGGGCTTAATGAGCAGTTCTTC
CASSSLAGLNEQFF
>TRBV15|many|TRBJ2-5|.
TGTGCCACCAGCAGAGCTAAAGAGACCCAGTACTTC
CATSRAKETQYF
>TRBV5-1|few|TRBJ1-3|TRBD1
TGCGCCAGCAGCTTGGGACAACAGGGGCCGCCATATTTT
CASSLGQQGPPYF
>TRBV6-4|many|TRBJ2-6|.
TGTGCCAGCAGTCGGGCGGCGATAAGCTCTGGGGCCAACGTCCTGACTTTC
CASSRAAISSGANVLTF
>TRBV5-5|few|TRBJ1-2|.
TGTGCCAGCAGCTTGGCCCCCGGGACCCCGAATGGCTACACCTTC
CASSLAPGTPNGYTF
>TRBV6-5|few|TRBJ1-5|TRBD1
TGTGCCAGCAGAGCCAGGGGGCCTAGCAATCAGCCCCAGCATTTT
CASRARGPSNQPQHF
>TRBV3-1|many|TRBJ1-2|TRBD1
TGTGCCAGCAGCCAACGAAGACAGGGAAGTACGTTCGGTGGCTACACCTTC
CASSQRRQGSTFGGYTF
>TRBV6-5|many|TRBJ1-2|.
TGTGCCAGCAGTTACTCTCCCACGCCAGTGTATGGCTACACCTTC
CASSYSPTPVYGYTF
>TRBV12-3/TRBV12-4|many|TRBJ1-4|.
TGTGCCAGAGCGAACAGGGAAAATGAAAAACTGTTTTTT
CARANRENEKLFF
>TRBV5-1|few|TRBJ1-5|TRBD1
TGCGCCAGCAGCCCGGGACAGCCAAATCAGCCCCAGCATTTT
CASSPGQPNQPQHF
>TRBV28|many|TRBJ2-5|TRBD1
TGTGCCAGCAGCGGGACAGGGCATTGGGAGACCCAGTACTTC
CASSGTGHWETQYF
>TRBV4-2|many|TRBJ2-2|TRBD2
TGTGCCAGCAGCCAAGATCAGGGAGGGACCGGGGAGCTGTTTTTT
CASSQDQGGTGELFF
>TRBV7-9|.|TRBJ2-7|.
TGTGCCAGCAGCAGTTCGACCGCTGCCTACGAGCAGTACTTC
CASSSSTAAYEQYF
>TRBV11-2|many|TRBJ1-1|.
TGTGCCAGCAGCTTGGTGGTAGAAGCTTTCTTT
CASSLVVEAFF
>TRBV6-1|once|TRBJ2-1|.
TGTGCCAGCAGCCAGGTTGGTGAGCAGTTCTTC
CASSQVGEQFF
>TRBV29-1|many|TRBJ2-5|.
TGCAGCGCGGGCGGATCTGGAGAGACCCAGTACTTC
CSAGGSGETQYF
>TRBV3-1|many|TRBJ2-3|.
TGTGCCAGCAGCCAAGATGAAAATACGCAGTATTTT
CASSQDENTQYF
>TRBV12-3/TRBV12-4|many|TRBJ1-2|.
TGTGCCAGCAGTCCTCAGGAGAATCCCCACTATGGCTACACCTTC
CASSPQENPHYGYTF
>TRBV5-1|.|TRBJ2-2|.
TGCGCCAGCAGCTTGCTGCAGGGGAACGGGGAGCTGTTTTTT
CASSLLQGNGELFF
>TRBV21-1|.|TRBJ1-1|.
TGTGCCAGCAGCAATCGGGGGGTCGAGGGCCCCATGAACACTGAAGCTTTCTTT
CASSNRGVEGPMNTEAFF
>TRBV28|medium-sized|TRBJ1-2|TRBD1
TGTGCCAGCAGTTTTGTACCGGGACAGGAGGAAAATGTCTATGGCTACACCTTC
CASSFVPGQEENVYGYTF
>TRBV20-1|few|TRBJ2-1|.
TGCAGTGCTCGATCCTCTAGCGTATCCTACAATGAGCAGTTCTTC
CSARSSSVSYNEQFF
>TRBV29-1|many|TRBJ2-5|TRBD2
TGCAGCGTTTTTAGCGGGGGGGAGACCCAGTACTTC
CSVFSGGETQYF
>TRBV20-1|many|TRBJ1-1|.
TGCAGTGCTAGGCCTCGTTCCGGGCGGGTGAACACTGAAGCTTTCTTT
CSARPRSGRVNTEAFF
>TRBV24-1|many|TRBJ2-2|TRBD1
TGTGCCACCAGTGATTCCCGGACAGGGATGGCAAGTGGGGAGCTGTTTTTT
CATSDSRTGMASGELFF
>TRBV5-6|many|TRBJ2-1|.
TGTGCCAGCAGCTGGGTCACTGGGACCATCTACAATGAGCAGTTCTTC
CASSWVTGTIYNEQFF
>TRBV7-9|many|TRBJ2-3|.
TGTGCCAGCAGCCAACCGGACACGGATACGCAGTATTTT
CASSQPDTDTQYF
>TRBV29-1|many|TRBJ1-2|.
TGCAGCGTTGCCCCCTTAGGCAGCTACACCTTC
CSVAPLGSYTF
>TRBV27|many|TRBJ1-2|.
TGTGCCAGCAGTTTATCAGGTGACTGGGCCATCCGCTATGGCTACACCTTC
CASSLSGDWAIRYGYTF
>TRBV29-1|few|TRBJ2-1|TRBD1
TGCAGCGTTGCCGGGACAGGGGTCTATGAGCAGTTCTTC
CSVAGTGVYEQFF
>TRBV29-1|many|TRBJ2-4|.
TGCAGCGCAAGCCAGTTCAAAAACATTCAGTACTTC
CSASQFKNIQYF
>TRBV24-1|many|TRBJ2-5|.
TGTGCCACCGGGGTCCAGGGAGCCGAGACCCAGTACTTC
CATGVQGAETQYF
>TRBV27|many|TRBJ1-1|.
.
CASSSSPRTGLPLNTEAFF
>TRBV20-1|many|TRBJ1-2|.
TGCAGTGCTAGGATGGGGCGCGACTATGGCTACACCTTC
CSARMGRDYGYTF
>TRBV6-2/TRBV6-3|.|TRBJ2-1|TRBD2
TGTGCCAGCAGTTTCAGCGGGGGGTCCTATGAGCAGTTCTTC
CASSFSGGSYEQFF